This TCR beta chain was captured by sequencing in a study of blood T cell repertoires in COVID-19. Across the whole study: Samples came from the United States, Italy and Spain, spanning acute and convalescent COVID-19. Sources were T cells, B-cell-depleted T cells, or PBMCs; the material itself was cDNA or gDNA.

The CDR3 sequence is 16 residues long. Methods used by the authors: Reference gene primer amplification gave estimated nucleated cell counts. The table came from immunoSEQ multiplex PCR; TCRdb's copy has only in-frame clones and leaves some out. V, J and clone size reflect that table, while D and trimming were determined from the DNA. This table has under 140,000 clones, 76% appearing once. This clone was picked up a small number of times. Source material: peripheral blood. This TCR was recovered from a woman aged 80 or over with acute or convalescent COVID-19. This sequence joins TRBV1 and TRBJ2-7; the D call in the table, TRBD2, was not verified against the DNA. TRBV1 is a recognized pseudogene. The CDR3 DNA sequence: TGCACCAGCAGCCACGTATCCCGAGGGTTCTGCTACGAGCAGTACTTC. It yields the protein CTSSHVSRGFCYEQYF.